This T cell receptor beta chain emerged from a study of cytomegalovirus exposure and HLA in healthy donors (TCRdb year 2017). Study-level background: In an earlier analysis of some 550 of the donors, about 260 Gb of sequence data and 90 million to 130 million unique TCR beta sequences from approximately 180 million T cells were reported. About 310 gigabases of sequencing data and 80 million or so unique TCR sequences were included in an early release covering over 600 HLA-typed donors. Of the roughly 400 genotyped donors, about 80% fell in the genetic ancestry cluster associated with self-reported Caucasian donors. The aim of the study was to test whether cataloging public T cell receptors could identify signatures of past pathogen exposure. The T cell repertoires of under 750 subjects were profiled by immunosequencing and related to cytomegalovirus serostatus. Along with the approximately 700-subject first cohort, a separate validation cohort of roughly 110 different subjects was used. To predict cytomegalovirus infection status, the study combined high-throughput TCR immunosequencing, statistical association of individual TCRs with disease status, and machine learning. To study patterns of TCR occurrence, a later analysis re-analyzed previously published TCR beta repertoires from 700 or so donors and added high-resolution HLA genotyping. The later analysis used no new phenotypic data to find candidate immune exposures, relying instead on TCR beta sequences and their occurrence across donors. In an earlier analysis of 550 to 700 of the donors, high-throughput TCR beta sequencing was used to judge whether each TCR beta V gene segment behaved as functional or pseudogenic. Alongside the repertoire data, information on donor age, sex, ethnicity and CMV serostatus was compiled. In a later genetic analysis, genome-wide SNP genotypes for about 55% of the roughly 670 donors were used, and that subset was treated as a discovery cohort. Every discovery cohort repertoire had been produced on one sequencing platform. Both class I and class II loci were covered by HLA typing, at four-digit resolution. Typing coverage differed by locus: A, B, C, DRB1 and DQB1 were typed in about 620-630 donors, DQA1 in approximately 520, DPA1 in some 600, and DPB1 in 450 to 480. Roughly 5 DR-DQ haplotypes were treated as single units for association and clustering because of strong linkage in the cohort. Among roughly 370 genotyped donors of the cohort, an average of roughly 240,000 unique TCR beta nucleotide sequences were sequenced per donor, roughly 18% of them non-productive.

The cohort was made up of around 720 healthy bone marrow donors. All cohort members were sampled while nominally healthy, although unrecorded immune exposures were likely present. The donor tested CMV seropositive and was one of the 289 seropositive cohort members. Each donor provided a peripheral blood sample, and peripheral blood mononuclear cells were used for TCR beta sequencing. The Qiagen DNeasy Blood Extraction Kit was used to extract genomic DNA from the blood cell samples. This clone was counted between two and nine times. Its cognate antigen has yet to be identified. There are no base qualities to consult, and no much larger clone falls within one base. Libraries were prepared through the immunoSEQ multiplex PCR assay. The multiplex PCR relied on a mix of 60 forward primers for TCR Vbeta segments and 13 reverse primers for TCR Jbeta segments. The CDR3 region of rearranged TCR beta genes was amplified from genomic DNA with a multiplex PCR assay. The amplified TCR beta libraries were sequenced on the Illumina HiSeq System as 87-base-pair reads. As for how the authors treated the data: In a later analysis, roughly 80 million unique TCR beta chains were counted across the approximately 640 repertoires, and around 10 million of these chains were shared by at least two donors. To remove PCR and sequencing errors, raw reads were error-corrected and collapsed into unique sequences using a nearest-neighbor algorithm that merged closely related sequences. CDR3 sequences were aligned to IMGT reference sequences to assign V, D and J gene segments. For a sequence to be retained, a match of at least six nucleotides to both a V gene segment and a J gene segment was required. A rearrangement counted as productive if the CDR3 had no stop codons and remained in frame with V and J, and every other rearrangement counted as non-productive. CDR3 was defined by IMGT convention, running from the second conserved V-encoded cysteine to the conserved J-encoded phenylalanine. The earlier analysis of approximately 500 of the donors excluded sequences that lacked an unambiguous match to a single V gene segment. An earlier analysis of some 500 of the donors classified V segments as functional when productive rearrangements were above 56.7% and as segregating when the standard deviation between donors was above 5%. A statistical classification framework was built to diagnose cytomegalovirus status from the catalog of TCR beta chain sequences. In a later analysis, TCR nucleotide sequences were compared against IMGT/GENE-DB human TR gene sequences so that V and J genes could be assigned. The TCRdist pipeline was used in a later analysis to assign CDR3 sequences and most-parsimonious VDJ recombination scenarios. In a later analysis, each TCR beta chain was defined by its CDR3 amino acid sequence together with its V-gene family, and reads without a unique V-gene family were excluded. In a later analysis, 500 to 700 highly shared, low-generation-probability nucleotide sequences were removed to address suspected cross-contamination and a sequencing artifact. In a later analysis, a clonal expansion index was calculated for each public chain from normalized within-repertoire ranks of inferred template counts. A later analysis computed generation probabilities with a VDJ recombination model fitted to out-of-frame rearrangements, and checked the results against IGoR. Hypergeometric tests were used in a later analysis to score TCR-TCR, TCR-HLA and TCR-CMV co-occurrence, with a repertoire-size bias correction applied to the TCR pairs. False discovery rates were estimated in a later analysis by permuting HLA or CMV assignments 20 times. In a later analysis, co-occurring TCRs were grouped using DBSCAN, with TCRdist sequence similarity added in when clustering inside HLA-allele-positive subsets. For co-occurrence clustering, repertoires with fewer than 30,000 or more than 120,000 public chains were excluded, along with five repertoires with anomalous nucleotide sharing. As stored in TCRdb, this immuneACCESS dataset retains in-frame rearrangements with V and J assigned. A fraction of the clones does not appear; measured against another copy, unresolved V genes explain less than half of the discrepancy, and the remainder lacks a known reason. V and J calls plus clone size are reproduced from that table; the DNA served to infer D and trimming. Present in this sample are around 190,000 clones, about 10% of which were seen just once. 1% to 1.5% of the sample is held by the ten biggest clonotypes.

The CDR3 sequence holds 15 residues, the cysteine and phenylalanine included. Kept here is only the CDR3 DNA, which spans 45 bases and is read in frame from base 1. The germline V gene gives CDR1 as SGHTA and CDR2 as FQGTGA. V is reduced by 0 bases and J by 0 bases, leaving a spacing of 6 bases between them. The paper's findings and limits, for the study overall: A later analysis found that TCR association rates varied across HLA loci, with DRB1 alleles showing the most associated TCRs and HLA-C alleles the fewest. In a later analysis, most CMV-associated TCR beta chains were found to appear HLA-restricted, with HLA associations seemingly driven largely by CMV exposure. An earlier analysis of around 500 of the donors showed that most TCR beta V segments appeared in productive rearrangements either about 87% or about 30% of the time, which broadly matched IMGT annotations. The 87-base-pair reads could not distinguish some IMGT-functional V segments, including TRBV6-2 and TRBV6-3, so those segments were excluded. A further reported finding was that TCR beta sequences accurately predicted the HLA-A and HLA-B alleles for most subjects in the first cohort. Only TCR beta chains were sequenced in this cohort, and the absence of alpha or paired-chain data limited detectable features. Several of the top co-occurrence clusters appeared to be linked to parvovirus B19, influenza, CMV and Epstein-Barr virus, according to a later analysis. Because HLA typing was missing for some donors at each locus, association tests included only the typed subset. In a later analysis, 16,951 TCR beta sequences were associated with specific HLA alleles at a false discovery rate of 0.05. Three of the identified cytomegalovirus-associated TCR beta chains were confirmed in vitro to be specific for cytomegalovirus antigens. While some public TCRs were present in many individuals, most TCR sequences turned up only very rarely across donors. Assigning TCR associations to individual alleles was difficult when HLA alleles, especially DR and DQ, strongly co-occurred. A later analysis found that HLA-associated TCR beta chains were more clonally expanded and had lower generation probabilities than equally common non-associated chains. Because counts were too low, roughly 18 rarely observed V segments, including chromosome 9 orphons, were left out of the earlier analysis of 500 to 650 of the donors. Linkage disequilibrium might explain the correlated functional status among segregating V segments, but an unknown experimental factor could not be ruled out. The classifier was reported to diagnose cytomegalovirus status with high specificity and sensitivity in both the original cohort and the validation cohort. CMV serostatus was the only immune exposure information available for the cohort. The presence/absence analyses assumed that sequencing depth was roughly uniform across donors, and that assumption may not be true. A later genetic analysis reported fewer N-insertions in productive TCRs among donors in an Asian-associated ancestry cluster than the roughly 700-donor mean. It was suggested by the authors that the approach could potentially be generalized to other disease states and immunological phenotypes. An association between a missense DCLRE1C variant and V-gene and J-gene trimming of TCR beta chains was found in a later genetic analysis and replicated in an independent cohort. The sequencing pipeline was judged likely to have produced a cluster of highly shared sequence variants as a technical artifact. A total of around 150 TCR beta chains were listed by the study as associated with cytomegalovirus.

This clonotype was sampled from a woman between 25 and 40 years old in good health and CMV-seropositive. Material for sequencing was PBMCs. The chain is made from TRBV7-3 and TRBJ2-4; the D gene remains uncertain. The CDR3 is CASSLTGLAKNIQYF. The DNA sequence reads TGTGCCAGCAGCTTAACGGGCCTAGCCAAAAACATTCAGTACTTC.